The table lists the clone carrying this T cell receptor (beta chain) with many counts. Its antigen remains unidentified. The data stem from a study of T cells in Graves' hyperthyroidism and ophthalmopathy. Study as a whole: Peripheral blood was taken when the disease was first diagnosed, before any treatment began.

Using RNA transcripts as the source, TCR beta CDR3 regions were amplified. An initial round of RT-PCR targeting the TCR CDR3 relied on the HTBI primer set. In TCRdb, the multiplex PCR reads were re-called with MiXCR into one record per CDR3 protein. The data hold fewer than 700,000 distinct CDR3 sequences, with 17% observed a single time. V was trimmed by 5 bases and J by 4 bases, leaving 14 bases between them. Germline V gene sequence: CDR1 MNHNS, CDR2 SASEGT. The length of the CDR3 is 14 residues. Study-wide results and caveats: Most clonotypes that expanded in the thyroid above 0.001 also showed up in blood.

This sequence was found in a woman aged 18 to 35 with Graves' ophthalmopathy. The sample consisted of blood. The chain couples TRBV6-1 to TRBJ1-1, with unresolved D. As DNA, the CDR3 is TGTGCCAGCAGTTCCCTCCGAGGAGGCACTGAAGCTTTCTTT. Its translation is CASSSLRGGTEAFF.